What follows is one T cell receptor (beta chain) and its context. The sample belongs to a study of cytomegalovirus exposure and HLA in healthy donors. Primers: 60 Vbeta forward and 13 Jbeta reverse. The assay was immunoSEQ multiplex PCR, and TCRdb's table has in-frame clones only and misses some. There are 95,000 to 150,000 clones in the sample, with approximately 0.93% held by the top ten. Germline assignment: CDR1 SEHNR and CDR2 FQNEAQ (reference sequence). The CDR3 runs to 11 residues. V lost 5 bases and J lost 8, with 7 bases in between. The sample was PBMCs. This chain uses TRBV7-9 with TRBJ2-1; no firm D call. This TCR came from a young man in good health and CMV-seronegative. The CDR3 bases are TGTGCCAGCAGCCCCCTCTATGAGCAGTTCTTC. Translation gives CASSPLYEQFF.